The 5 T cell receptor beta chains below all came from one sample that was sequenced in a study of blood T cell repertoires in COVID-19. Profiled with immunoSEQ multiplex PCR; TCRdb holds only in-frame clones, not every one. The sample has 200,000 to 250,000 clones, approximately 90% seen once. The sequenced sample was peripheral blood. These receptors were taken from a man aged 80 or over with acute or convalescent COVID-19.

This chain joins TRBV6-2 or TRBV6-3 and TRBJ2-4; D perhaps matches TRBD2 (6 bases). The CDR3 totals 14 residues. Germline V CDR1 and CDR2: MNHEY, SVGEGT. Deletions cut 2 bases from V and 3 bases from J, with 8 bases between. CDR3: CASSYGGSKNIQYF. The CDR3 nucleotides read TGTGCCAGCAGTTACGGGGGGAGCAAAAACATTCAGTACTTC.

V and J are TRBV18 and TRBJ1-2; 9 nucleotides agree with TRBD1. V dropped 3 bases and J dropped 4; count of bases not matched to a gene: 9. The CDR3 loop spans 16 amino acids. Germline assignment: CDR1 KGHSH and CDR2 LQKENI. The DNA for the CDR3 is TGTGCCAGCTCACCGAGGGGGACAGGGCCTACCTATGGCTACACCTTC. Protein product: CASSPRGTGPTYGYTF.

The chain employs TRBV7-2 and TRBJ1-1; D is possibly TRBD1 (5 bases). CDR3 length: 14 residues. The V gene's germline CDR1 is SGHTA and CDR2 FQGNSA. The ends were cut back, 1 base at V and 10 bases at J, with 16 bases in the middle. The CDR3 sequence is CASSLGQYDRGAFF. CDR3 in DNA: TGTGCCAGCAGCTTAGGGCAGTATGACAGAGGAGCTTTCTTT. The whole variable domain, remainder taken from reference TRBV7-2 and TRBJ1-1, is GAGVSQSPSNKVTEKGKDVELRCDPISGHTALYWYRQSLGQGLEFLIYFQGNSAPDKSGLPSDRFSAERTGGSVSTLTIQRTQQEDSAVYLCASSLGQYDRGAFFGQGTRLTVV.

The chain links TRBV15 to TRBJ2-3, with 14 bases that match TRBD2. Germline lookup yields CDR1 LNHNV and CDR2 YYDKDF (reference sequence). The V gene end was trimmed by 3 bases and the J gene end by 1 base; junction bases not matched to a gene: 0. The CDR3 is made up of 16 amino acids. CDR3 in amino acids: CATSRGLAGGTDTQYF. The CDR3 bases are TGTGCCACCAGCAGGGGACTAGCGGGAGGCACAGATACGCAGTATTTT.

The chain has TRBV7-2 and TRBJ2-7; 12 bases agree with TRBD2. The CDR3 consists of 16 residues. Germline V gene sequence: CDR1 SGHTA, CDR2 FQGNSA. V lost 0 bases and J lost 2; bases outside the gene matches: 2. The CDR3 DNA sequence: TGTGCCAGCAGCTTAGCTGGACTAGCGGGGACCTACGAGCAGTACTTC. It encodes CASSLAGLAGTYEQYF.